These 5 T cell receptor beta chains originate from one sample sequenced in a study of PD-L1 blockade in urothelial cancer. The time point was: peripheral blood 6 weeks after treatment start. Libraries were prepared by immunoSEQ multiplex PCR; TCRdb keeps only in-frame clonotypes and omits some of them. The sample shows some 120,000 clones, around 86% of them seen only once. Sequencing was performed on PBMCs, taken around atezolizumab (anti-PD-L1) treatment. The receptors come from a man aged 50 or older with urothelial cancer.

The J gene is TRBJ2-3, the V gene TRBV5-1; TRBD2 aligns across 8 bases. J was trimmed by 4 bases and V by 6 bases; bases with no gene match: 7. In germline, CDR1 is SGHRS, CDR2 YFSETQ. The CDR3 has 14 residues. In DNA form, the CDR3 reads TGCGCCAGCAAACGGGAGGGGAGCGCAGATACGCAGTATTTT. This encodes CASKREGSADTQYF.

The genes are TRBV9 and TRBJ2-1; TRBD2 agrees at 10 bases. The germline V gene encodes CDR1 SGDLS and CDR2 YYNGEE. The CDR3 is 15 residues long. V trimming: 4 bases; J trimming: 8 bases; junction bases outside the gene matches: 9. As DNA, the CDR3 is TGTGCCAGCAGCACGACCGGGACTAGCGTCGATGAGCAGTTCTTC. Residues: CASSTTGTSVDEQFF.

As DNA, the CDR3 is TGCGCCAGCAGCTTGGGTAACAGGGCCCGAGAGACCGGGGAGCTGTTTTTT. Translation gives CASSLGNRARETGELFF. The rearrangement joins TRBV5-1 to TRBJ2-2; possible D gene TRBD1, 6 bases. Germline assignment: CDR1 SGHRS and CDR2 YFSETQ. V gave up 0 bases and J gave up 5 bases, with 17 bases separating them. The CDR3 length is 17 residues.

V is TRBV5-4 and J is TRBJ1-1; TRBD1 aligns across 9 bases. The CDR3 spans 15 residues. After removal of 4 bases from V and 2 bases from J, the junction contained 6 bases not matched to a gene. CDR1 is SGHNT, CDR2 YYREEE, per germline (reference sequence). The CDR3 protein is CASSLGTGFNTEAFF. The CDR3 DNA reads TGTGCCAGCAGCCTCGGGACAGGGTTCAACACTGAAGCTTTCTTT.

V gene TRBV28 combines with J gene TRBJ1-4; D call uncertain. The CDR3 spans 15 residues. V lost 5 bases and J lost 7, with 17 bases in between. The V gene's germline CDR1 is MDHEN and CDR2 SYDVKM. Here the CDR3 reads CASSISNPRAEKLFF. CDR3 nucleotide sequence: TGTGCCAGCAGTATATCGAATCCGAGGGCTGAAAAACTGTTTTTT.